This T cell receptor (beta chain) derives from a study of T cell responses to AZD1222 COVID-19 vaccine. Overall study results and limits: Baseline testing showed seropositivity in only 5 or 6 AZD1222 recipients. Reports indicate that nearly half of spike-specific TCRs are directed at unmutated variant regions.

Details on this clone: Its antigen is unknown.

Germline V gives CDR1 LNHNV, CDR2 YYDKDF (reference sequence). V gave up 8 bases and J gave up 4 bases, with 14 bases separating them. The CDR3 has 13 amino acids. The table came from immunoSEQ multiplex PCR; TCRdb's copy has only in-frame clones and leaves some out. The table records approximately 120,000 clones, about 88% of them present only once. The chain carries TRBV15 and TRBJ1-1; possible D gene TRBD1, 6 bases. Source: peripheral blood, taken 28 days after the second AZD1222 dose. This TCR came from an adult who received the AZD1222 COVID-19 vaccine. CDR3 in amino acids: CATSVRGTTEAFF. As DNA, the CDR3 is TGTGCCACCTCGGTCAGGGGTACCACTGAAGCTTTCTTT.